These 9 T cell receptor beta chains were sequenced from one sample in a study of HIV-infected patients and healthy controls. Reverse transcription used 450 to 500 ng RNA and constant-region primers for alpha and beta. Separate chain-specific third strand synthesis with multiplexing indices produced the alpha and beta libraries. One entry per CDR3 protein results from TCRdb running MiXCR on the 5' RACE reads. The sample has 13,000 to 15,000 distinct CDR3 sequences, 9% to 10% seen once. The repertoire came from unfractionated whole blood and reflected all unsorted peripheral T cells. Material: blood. Receptors originate from an adult in good health.

By share, this clonotype ranks as medium-sized. V gene TRBV12-3 or TRBV12-4 combines with J gene TRBJ2-3, with 10 bases fitting TRBD2. V trimming: 7 bases; J trimming: 4 bases; junction bases outside the gene matches: 8. CDR3 length equals 15 residues. The CDR3 here is CASKPKREGPDTQYF. CDR3 DNA sequence: TGTGCCAGCAAGCCCAAGCGGGAGGGCCCAGATACGCAGTATTTT.

A single count supports this clonotype. The chain joins TRBV5-6 to TRBJ1-6; D is ambiguous. Germline CDR1 SGHDT, CDR2 YYEEEE. The V and J ends lost 1 base and 9 bases respectively, with 5 bases between them. The CDR3 spans 12 residues. The CDR3 is CASSLTPSPLHF. The CDR3 DNA reads as TGTGCCAGCAGCTTGACGCCTTCACCCCTCCACTTT.

In its sample, this clonotype was seen many times. The V gene is TRBV11-2, the J gene TRBJ2-1; TRBD2 matches at 16 bases. The V and J ends lost 5 bases and 5 bases, in that order; junction bases with no gene match: 9. Germline CDR1 reads SGHAT; CDR2 reads FQNNGV. The CDR3 is 18 residues long. The CDR3: CASSRRGTSGGDNNEQFF. In DNA form, the CDR3 reads TGTGCCAGCAGCCGTCGAGGGACTAGCGGGGGGGATAACAATGAGCAGTTCTTC.

This clonotype was observed many times. The chain joins TRBV21-1 to TRBJ2-1; no check of the table's D call, TRBD2, against the DNA was made. TRBV21-1 is designated a pseudogene. The CDR3 runs 16 residues. The CDR3 reads CASSKEAGGPRNEQFF. CDR3 in DNA: TGTGCCAGCAGCAAAGAGGCGGGAGGGCCGCGGAATGAGCAGTTCTTC.

Relative to its sample, this clonotype is medium-sized. The V call is TRBV29-1, the J call TRBJ1-5; 7 bases map to TRBD1. This CDR3 has 13 amino acids. V lost 4 bases to trimming and J lost 4 bases; unmatched junction nucleotides: 4. Germline values: CDR1 SQVTM, CDR2 ANQGSEA. CDR3 amino acids: CSVADRTNQPQHF. DNA for the CDR3: TGCAGCGTTGCGGACAGGACAAATCAGCCCCAGCATTTT.

By its share, this clonotype is medium-sized (0.01 to 0.1%). The gene calls are TRBV7-9 and TRBJ1-6; 8 bases line up with TRBD1. V trimming: 4 bases; J trimming: 7 bases; junction bases outside the gene matches: 3. CDR1 is SEHNR, CDR2 FQNEAQ, per germline (reference sequence). The CDR3 is 14 amino acids. This CDR3 is CASSSGQANSPLHF. CDR3 nucleotide sequence: TGTGCCAGCAGCTCGGGACAGGCAAATTCACCCCTCCACTTT.

This clonotype rates as medium-sized. The rearrangement uses TRBV15 and TRBJ1-2; 8 bases are shared with TRBD1. Germline V lookup: CDR1 LNHNV, CDR2 YYDKDF (reference sequence). This CDR3 has 14 amino acids. V was clipped by 3 bases and J by 6 bases; unmatched bases: 6. CDR3 sequence: CATSRDRDLNGYTF. CDR3 in DNA: TGTGCCACCAGCAGGGACAGGGATCTCAATGGCTACACCTTC. Based on the CDR3 plus reference TRBV15 and TRBJ1-2, the full variable domain is DAMVIQNPRYQVTQFGKPVTLSCSQTLNHNVMYWYQQKSSQAPKLLFHYYDKDFNNEADTPDNFQSRRPNTSFCFLDIRSPGLGDTAMYLCATSRDRDLNGYTFGSGTRLTVV.

This clonotype was observed many times. This chain connects TRBV7-3 to TRBJ2-3; tentative D call: TRBD2 (5 bases). The germline V gene has CDR1 SGHTA and CDR2 FQGTGA. The CDR3 loop spans 14 amino acids. V was pared by 5 bases and J by 3 bases, with 12 bases between. The CDR3 nucleotides read TGTGCCAGCAGCGCAGCCGGGAAGACAGATACGCAGTATTTT. It codes for CASSAAGKTDTQYF.

This clonotype has just a few counts. The chain links TRBV10-3 to TRBJ2-7; D unclear. The ends were cut back, 5 bases at V and 0 bases at J, with 8 bases in the middle. This CDR3 has 13 amino acids. Per the germline V gene, CDR1 is ENHRY and CDR2 is SYGVKD. The CDR3 DNA is TGTGCCATCAGTTTTGAGAGCTCCTACGAGCAGTACTTC. Residues: CAISFESSYEQYF.